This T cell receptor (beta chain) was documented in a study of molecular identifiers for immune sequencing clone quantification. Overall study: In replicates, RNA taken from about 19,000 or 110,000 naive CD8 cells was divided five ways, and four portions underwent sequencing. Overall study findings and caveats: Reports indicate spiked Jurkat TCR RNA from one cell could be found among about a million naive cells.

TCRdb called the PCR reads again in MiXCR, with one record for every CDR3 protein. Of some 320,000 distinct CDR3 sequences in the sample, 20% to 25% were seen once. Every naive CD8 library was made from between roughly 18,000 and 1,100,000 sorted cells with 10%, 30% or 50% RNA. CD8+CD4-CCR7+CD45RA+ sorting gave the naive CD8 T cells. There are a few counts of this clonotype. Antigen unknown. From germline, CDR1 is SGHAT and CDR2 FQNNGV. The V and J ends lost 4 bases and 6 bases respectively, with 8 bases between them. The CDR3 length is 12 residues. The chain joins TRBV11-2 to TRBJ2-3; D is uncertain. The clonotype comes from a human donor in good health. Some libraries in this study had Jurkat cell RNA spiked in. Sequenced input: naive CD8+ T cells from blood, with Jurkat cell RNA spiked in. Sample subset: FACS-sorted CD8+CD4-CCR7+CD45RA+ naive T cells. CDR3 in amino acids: CASSSLRDTQYF. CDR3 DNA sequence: TGTGCCAGCAGCTCCCTAAGGGATACGCAGTATTTT.